This TCR beta chain was observed in a study of tissue T cells after allogeneic stem cell transplantation. Time point indicated: mouse harvest day 14 after allogeneic transplant. Tail vein injection delivered 10^7 T-cell-depleted bone marrow cells and 10^6 splenic CD5+ T cells. Tissues came from B6→BALB/c major-mismatch GVHD mice at day 7 or 14. Sequencing used immunoSEQ multiplex PCR; TCRdb keeps in-frame clones, though not all of them. The profile shows thousands of clones, around 50% of them singletons. This clone came up once. Its matching antigen is unknown. The genes and germline here are from mouse. The DNA ends 1 residue before the CDR3 does, and the rest of the CDR3 is filled in from the germline J gene. From germline, CDR1 is KGHTA and CDR2 FQNQQP. This CDR3 contains 12 residues. Study-wide findings and caveats: Only a limited share of tissue TCRs appeared in blood or spleen. Shared clones across patients were few; motif clustering revealed tissue-specific shared signatures.

Material for sequencing was lymph node tissue. The chain couples TRBV23 to TRBJ1-1; no DNA check was done on the table's D call, TRBD1. The sequence was obtained from a female BALB/c mouse given C57BL/6 T cells with graft-versus-host disease after an allogeneic hematopoietic cell transplant. CDR3 sequence reads: CSSSQPDTEVFF. The sequenced part of the CDR3 DNA is TGCTCCAGCAGTCAACCAGACACAGAAGTCTTC.